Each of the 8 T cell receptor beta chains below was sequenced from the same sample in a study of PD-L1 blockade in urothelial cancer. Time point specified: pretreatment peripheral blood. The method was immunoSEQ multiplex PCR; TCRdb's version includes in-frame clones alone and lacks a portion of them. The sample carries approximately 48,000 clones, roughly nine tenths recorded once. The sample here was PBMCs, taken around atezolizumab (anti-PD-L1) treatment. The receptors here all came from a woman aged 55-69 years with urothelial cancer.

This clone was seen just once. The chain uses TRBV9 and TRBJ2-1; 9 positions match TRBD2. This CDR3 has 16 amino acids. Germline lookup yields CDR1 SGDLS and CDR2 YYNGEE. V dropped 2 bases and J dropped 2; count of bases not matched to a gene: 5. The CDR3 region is CASSVVASGAYNEQFF. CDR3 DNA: TGTGCCAGCAGCGTCGTAGCTAGCGGGGCCTACAATGAGCAGTTCTTC.

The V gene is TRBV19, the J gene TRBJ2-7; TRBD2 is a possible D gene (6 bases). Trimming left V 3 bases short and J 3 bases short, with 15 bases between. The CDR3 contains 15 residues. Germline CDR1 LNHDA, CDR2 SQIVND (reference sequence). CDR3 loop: CASSMGSGGVYEQYF. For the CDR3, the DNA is TGTGCCAGTAGTATGGGAAGTGGAGGGGTCTACGAGCAGTACTTC. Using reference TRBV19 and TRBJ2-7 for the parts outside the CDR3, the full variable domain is DGGITQSPKYLFRKEGQNVTLSCEQNLNHDAMYWYRQDPGQGLRLIYYSQIVNDFQKGDIAEGYSVSREKKESFPLTVTSAQKNPTAFYLCASSMGSGGVYEQYFGPGTRLTVT.

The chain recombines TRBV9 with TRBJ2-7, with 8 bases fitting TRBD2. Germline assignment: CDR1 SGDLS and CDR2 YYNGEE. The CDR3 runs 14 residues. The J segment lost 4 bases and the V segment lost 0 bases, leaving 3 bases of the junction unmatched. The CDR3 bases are TGTGCCAGCAGCGTAGTTACGGGAGGGTACGAGCAGTACTTC. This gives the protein CASSVVTGGYEQYF.

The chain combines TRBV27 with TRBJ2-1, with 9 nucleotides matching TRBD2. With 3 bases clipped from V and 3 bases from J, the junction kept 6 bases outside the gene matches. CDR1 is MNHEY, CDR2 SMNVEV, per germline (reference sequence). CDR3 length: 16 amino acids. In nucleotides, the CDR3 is TGTGCCAGCAGTTTCCTTAGCGGGAGTCTCTACAATGAGCAGTTCTTC. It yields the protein CASSFLSGSLYNEQFF.

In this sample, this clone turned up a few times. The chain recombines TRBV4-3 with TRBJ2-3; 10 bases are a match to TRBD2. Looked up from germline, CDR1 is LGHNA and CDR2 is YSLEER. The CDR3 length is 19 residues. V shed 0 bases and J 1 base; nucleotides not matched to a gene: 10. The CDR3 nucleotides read TGCGCCAGCAGCCAAGATCGAGCGGGGGGGCCGTTTGGCACAGATACGCAGTATTTT. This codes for CASSQDRAGGPFGTDTQYF.

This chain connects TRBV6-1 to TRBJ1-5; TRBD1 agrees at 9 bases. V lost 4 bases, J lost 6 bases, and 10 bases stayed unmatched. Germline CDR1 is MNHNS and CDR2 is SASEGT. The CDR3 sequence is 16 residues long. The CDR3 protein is CASSVQGAGRGQPQHF. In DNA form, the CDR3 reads TGTGCCAGCAGTGTACAGGGGGCAGGGAGAGGTCAGCCCCAGCATTTT.

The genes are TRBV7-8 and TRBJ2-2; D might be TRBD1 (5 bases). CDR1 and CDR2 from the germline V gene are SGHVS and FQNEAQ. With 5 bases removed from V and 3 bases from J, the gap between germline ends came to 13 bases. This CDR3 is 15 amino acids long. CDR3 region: CASSKTQQDTGELFF. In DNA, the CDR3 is TGTGCCAGCAGCAAAACACAACAGGACACCGGGGAGCTGTTTTTT.

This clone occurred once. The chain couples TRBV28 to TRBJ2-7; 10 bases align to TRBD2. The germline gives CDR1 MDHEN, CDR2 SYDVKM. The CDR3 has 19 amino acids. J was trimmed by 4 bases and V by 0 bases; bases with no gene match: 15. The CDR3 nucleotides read TGTGCCAGCAGTTTATGGGCAGTCCTAGCGGGGGACCTTTCGTACGAGCAGTACTTC. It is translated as CASSLWAVLAGDLSYEQYF.